This T cell receptor beta chain was sequenced for a study of early T cells in non-severe SARS-CoV-2 infection. In the study overall: From unsorted whole blood, bulk RNA was sequenced, and the chains remained unpaired.

This clonotype has a handful of counts. The CDR3 extends over 15 amino acids. Germline CDR1 and CDR2: LNHDA and SQIVND (reference sequence). Trimming shortened V by 3 bases and J by 7 bases, and 16 bases separated the two germline ends. The TCR library protocol was used to attach unique molecular identifiers. These identifiers were attached to individual cDNA molecules. TCRdb called the 5' RACE reads again in MiXCR, with one record for every CDR3 protein. The sample carries 37,000 or so distinct CDR3 sequences, 5.5% to 7.5% recorded once. The receptor comes from an adult who was a healthcare worker with PCR-confirmed SARS-CoV-2 infection or an uninfected control (not recorded which). This chain links TRBV19 with TRBJ2-1; D might be TRBD2 (6 bases). The material sequenced was whole blood. The CDR3 DNA reads TGTGCCAGTAGTATTCGGGCGGGACGCGTGAATGAGCAGTTCTTC. It encodes CASSIRAGRVNEQFF.